These 21 T cell receptor beta chains came from one sample sequenced in a study of T cell responses to AZD1222 COVID-19 vaccine. Some clones are missing from TCRdb's copy, which holds only in-frame ones; the method was immunoSEQ multiplex PCR. The table records 99,000 or so clones, 82% of them present only once. Specimen: peripheral blood, collected on day 0 of AZD1222 vaccination. The receptors were sampled from an adult in good health.

This rearrangement joins TRBV2 to TRBJ1-2; 8 bases are shared with TRBD1. The junction had 12 bases not matched to a gene; V was cut back by 7 bases and J by 8 bases. CDR1 is SNHLY, CDR2 FYNNEI, per germline. CDR3 length equals 14 residues. CDR3 protein: CASTPGTGFRGYTF. The CDR3 DNA is TGTGCCAGCACTCCCGGGACAGGATTTCGAGGCTACACCTTC.

This rearrangement joins TRBV7-9 to TRBJ2-7, with D possibly TRBD1 on 5 matching bases. The CDR3 loop spans 16 amino acids. Germline V CDR1 and CDR2: SEHNR, FQNEAQ (reference sequence). Trimming stripped 4 bases from V and 2 bases from J, with 18 bases between. Here the CDR3 reads CASSSLGQGLTYEQYF. CDR3 coding DNA: TGTGCCAGCAGCTCCTTAGGGCAGGGCCTTACCTACGAGCAGTACTTC.

V is TRBV21-1 and J is TRBJ1-5; TRBD1 reflects the table's D call only, with no check against the DNA. TRBV21-1 is classified as a pseudogene. The CDR3 totals 12 residues. This chain's CDR3 is CASGPPRRPQHF. In DNA, the CDR3 is TGTGCCAGCGGGCCACCGCGACGGCCCCAGCATTTT.

The chain recombines TRBV6-5 with TRBJ1-3; 10 bases agree with TRBD1. This CDR3 has 15 residues. Germline assignment: CDR1 MNHEY and CDR2 SVGAGI. Trimming cost V 2 bases and J 8 bases; bases outside gene matches: 6. CDR3 region: CASSYRGQGTYTIYF. The CDR3 DNA sequence: TGTGCCAGCAGTTACAGGGGACAGGGGACATACACCATATATTTT.

The V call is TRBV7-3, the J call TRBJ2-7, with TRBD2 as a possible D gene (5 bases). Germline lookup yields CDR1 SGHTA and CDR2 FQGTGA. Trimming removed 6 bases at V and 2 bases at J, with 14 bases between. The CDR3 runs to 14 residues. CDR3 sequence (DNA): TGTGCCAGCAGACGTCCGGGGAGCCCCTACGAGCAGTACTTC. This sequence encodes CASRRPGSPYEQYF. The entire variable domain, with the rest obtained from reference TRBV7-3 and TRBJ2-7, is as follows: GAGVSQTPSNKVTEKGKYVELRCDPISGHTALYWYRQSLGQGPEFLIYFQGTGAADDSGLPNDRFFAVRPEGSVSTLKIQRTERGDSAVYLCASRRPGSPYEQYFGPGTRLTVT.

The genes are TRBV7-6 and TRBJ1-6; TRBD1 aligns across 9 bases. This CDR3 is built from 16 residues. Germline V lookup: CDR1 SGHVS, CDR2 FNYEAQ. The V segment lost 2 bases and the J segment 7 bases; nucleotides outside the gene matches: 6. The CDR3 loop reads CASSLFTGTGNSPLHF. DNA of the CDR3: TGTGCCAGCAGCTTATTTACCGGGACAGGGAATTCACCCCTCCACTTT.

This clone was detected only a few times. This chain joins TRBV2 and TRBJ1-3; 7 nucleotides agree with TRBD1. This CDR3 spans 13 amino acids. V trimming: 7 bases; J trimming: 2 bases; junction bases outside the gene matches: 2. The germline V gene has CDR1 SNHLY and CDR2 FYNNEI. CDR3 DNA sequence: TGTGCCAGCACAGGGGGAACTGGAAACACCATATATTTT. This sequence encodes CASTGGTGNTIYF.

The chain is built from TRBV11-2 and TRBJ1-2, with TRBD1 as a possible D gene (6 bases). Germline CDR1 SGHAT, CDR2 FQNNGV. The CDR3 contains 15 residues. V dropped 6 bases and J dropped 1 base, with 15 bases sitting between them. CDR3 bases: TGTGCCAGCAGTTTAAGGCCGGGACATAACTATGGCTACACCTTC. Protein: CASSLRPGHNYGYTF.

V usage is TRBV7-9 and J usage is TRBJ2-1; 9 nucleotides line up with TRBD2. Losses at the gene ends were 5 bases for V and 8 bases for J; bases not matched to a gene: 13. Germline V lookup: CDR1 SEHNR, CDR2 FQNEAQ (reference sequence). The CDR3 extends over 16 amino acids. The CDR3: CASSTIAGVGRDEQFF. Written as DNA, the CDR3 is TGTGCCAGCAGCACCATAGCGGGGGTGGGCAGAGATGAGCAGTTCTTC.

Of note for this clone: Within the sample, other DNA sequences also encode this same CDR3. The chain recombines TRBV5-1 with TRBJ2-7, with D perhaps being TRBD1 or TRBD2 (5 bases each). Looked up from germline, CDR1 is SGHRS and CDR2 is YFSETQ. The ends were cut back, 0 bases at V and 1 base at J, with 8 bases in the middle. This CDR3 has 14 amino acids. The CDR3, as DNA: TGCGCCAGCAGCTTGGGTGGGGGATCCTACGAGCAGTACTTC. Translation gives CASSLGGGSYEQYF.

The table lists this clone with a few counts. DNA for the CDR3: TGTGCCAGCTCCCTTGGAGCAGGGGCGAGCGGTGGCTACACCTTC. Its translation is CASSLGAGASGGYTF. V and J are TRBV18 and TRBJ1-2, with D possibly matching TRBD1 (6 bases). CDR1 KGHSH and CDR2 LQKENI come from the germline V gene. V lost 6 bases, J lost 7 bases, and 21 bases lay in between. There are 15 residues in the CDR3.

Here the CDR3 reads CASSLAGDTEAFF. Written as DNA, the CDR3 is TGTGCCAGCAGTTTGGCAGGGGACACTGAAGCTTTCTTT. V usage is TRBV12-3 or TRBV12-4 and J usage is TRBJ1-1, with D possibly TRBD1 on 6 matching bases. Trimming left V 3 bases short and J 3 bases short, with 8 bases between. This CDR3 region has 13 residues.

V is TRBV30 and J is TRBJ1-5; 8 bases are shared with TRBD1. This CDR3 has 13 residues. The germline CDR1 and CDR2 sequences are GTSNPN and SVGIG (reference sequence). The ends lost 4 bases at V and 8 bases at J; junction bases unmatched: 7. CDR3 coding DNA: TGTGCCTGGACAGGGGGCCTAACCGAGCCCCAGCATTTT. Translated, it gives CAWTGGLTEPQHF. Full variable domain (missing parts from reference TRBV30 and TRBJ1-5): SQTIHQWPATLVQPVGSPLSLECTVEGTSNPNLYWYRQAAGRGLQLLFYSVGIGQISSEVPQNLSASRPQDRQFILSSKKLLLSDSGFYLCAWTGGLTEPQHFGDGTRLSIL.

This chain links TRBV19 with TRBJ1-2; D not resolved. Deletions cut 8 bases from V and 0 bases from J, with 16 bases between. CDR3 length: 15 residues. The V gene's germline CDR1 is LNHDA and CDR2 SQIVND (reference sequence). CDR3 nucleotides: TGTGCCAGTCGGGTTTTACTATCCTCTAACTATGGCTACACCTTC. This translates into CASRVLLSSNYGYTF.

This rearrangement joins TRBV6-1 to TRBJ1-5; D call uncertain. Germline values: CDR1 MNHNS, CDR2 SASEGT. CDR3 size: 16 residues. Trimming removed 2 bases from V and 4 bases from J, with 15 bases in between. CDR3 coding DNA: TGTGCCAGCAGTGAACAAGAATCGAGACTTAATCAGCCCCAGCATTTT. Protein product: CASSEQESRLNQPQHF.

This clone was detected only a few times. This chain uses TRBV6-2 or TRBV6-3 with TRBJ2-5; TRBD2 aligns across 7 bases. With V trimmed by 6 bases and J by 7 bases, 14 bases remained unmatched. The CDR3 is made up of 15 amino acids. CDR1 is MNHEY and CDR2 is SVGEGT in the germline V gene. The CDR3 DNA follows: TGTGCCAGCAGCCCCAGCGGGGCCACACTGTGGACCCAGTACTTC. It translates to CASSPSGATLWTQYF.

J is TRBJ1-2 and V is TRBV5-1; D is undetermined. Germline values: CDR1 SGHRS, CDR2 YFSETQ. This CDR3 is built from 14 residues. The V gene lost 1 base and the J gene lost 2 bases, with 9 bases spanning the gap. CDR3 in DNA: TGCGCCAGCAGCTTGTTAGGGCTGAACTATGGCTACACCTTC. Translating gives CASSLLGLNYGYTF. Variable domain in full (rest from reference TRBV5-1 and TRBJ1-2): KAGVTQTPRYLIKTRGQQVTLSCSPISGHRSVSWYQQTPGQGLQFLFEYFSETQRNKGNFPGRFSGRQFSNSRSEMNVSTLELGDSALYLCASSLLGLNYGYTFGSGTRLTVV.

The chain has TRBV4-3 and TRBJ2-2, with 7 bases fitting TRBD2. Germline CDR1 is LGHNA and CDR2 is YSLEER. V was pared by 0 bases and J by 1 base, with 11 bases of the junction left unmatched. The CDR3 contains 19 residues. Here the CDR3 DNA reads TGCGCCAGCAGCCAAGAGATCCCCCGGGTAGCGGGGAACACCGGGGAGCTGTTTTTT. Protein sequence: CASSQEIPRVAGNTGELFF.

The J gene is TRBJ1-1, the V gene TRBV18, with a tentative D call TRBD1 (5 bases). The V gene's germline CDR1 is KGHSH and CDR2 LQKENI. Trimming pared 3 bases from V and 6 bases from J, leaving 11 bases between. The length of the CDR3 is 13 residues. CDR3: CASSPRGIAEAFF. The CDR3 nucleotides are TGTGCCAGCTCACCCCGGGGCATCGCTGAAGCTTTCTTT.

Here the CDR3 reads CASSIDLDSWSYGYTF. Written as DNA, the CDR3 is TGTGCCAGTAGTATAGATCTCGACAGCTGGAGCTATGGCTACACCTTC. V is TRBV19 and J is TRBJ1-2; D perhaps matches TRBD1 (5 bases). CDR3 length: 16 amino acids. CDR1 and CDR2 from the germline V gene are LNHDA and SQIVND (reference sequence). Trimming removed 0 bases from V and 4 bases from J, with 15 bases in between.

V is TRBV5-5 and J is TRBJ2-1, with D tentatively TRBD1 (6 bases). CDR3 length: 13 residues. CDR1 and CDR2 (germline): SGHKS, YYEKEE (reference sequence). V lost 1 base and J lost 7, with 9 bases in between. The CDR3 DNA reads TGTGCCAGCAGCTTGCAGGGGTGGAATGAGCAGTTCTTC. This sequence encodes CASSLQGWNEQFF.